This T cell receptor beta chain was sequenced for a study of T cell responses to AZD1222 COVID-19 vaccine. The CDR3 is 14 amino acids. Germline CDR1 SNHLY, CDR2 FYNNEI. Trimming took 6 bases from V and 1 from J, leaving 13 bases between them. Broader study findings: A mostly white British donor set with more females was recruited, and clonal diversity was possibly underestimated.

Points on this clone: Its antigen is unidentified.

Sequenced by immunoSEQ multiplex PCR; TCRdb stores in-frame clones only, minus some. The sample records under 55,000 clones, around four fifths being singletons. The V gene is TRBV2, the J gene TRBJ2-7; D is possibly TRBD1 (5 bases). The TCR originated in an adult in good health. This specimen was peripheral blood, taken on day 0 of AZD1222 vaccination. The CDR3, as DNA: TGTGCCAGCAGGATAGGGTCAGGGTCCTACGAGCAGTACTTC. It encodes CASRIGSGSYEQYF.